These 27 T cell receptor beta chains share one sample of origin, sequenced in a study of T-cell memory formation after mild COVID-19. One entry per CDR3 protein results from TCRdb running MiXCR on the 5' RACE reads. The sample yields approximately 230,000 distinct CDR3 sequences, about 17% seen once. Sequencing was done on a sample of PBMCs or a T cell subset sorted from them (not recorded which). The receptors come from a man aged 18 to 30 who had mild COVID-19 (a few samples of this study predate the infection). Cell type and time point are not known.

The rearrangement links TRBV4-1 to TRBJ1-5; D is ambiguous. Germline CDR1 is MGHRA and CDR2 is YSYEKL. V was cut by 0 bases and J by 0 bases, with 6 bases left in between. This CDR3 is built from 15 residues. The CDR3 sequence: CASSQDWISNQPQHF. The CDR3 region has the DNA TGCGCCAGCAGCCAAGATTGGATTAGCAATCAGCCCCAGCATTTT.

This clonotype occurred a few times. The V gene is TRBV2, the J gene TRBJ2-2; the D gene is possibly TRBD1 (6 bases). The germline gives CDR1 SNHLY, CDR2 FYNNEI. CDR3 length: 14 residues. The ends were cut back, 0 bases at V and 7 bases at J, with 9 bases in the middle. The CDR3 spells CASSEARGFGELFF. The CDR3 DNA reads as TGTGCCAGCAGTGAAGCGAGGGGGTTCGGGGAGCTGTTTTTT.

This clonotype has a count of ten or more. V usage is TRBV12-3 or TRBV12-4 and J usage is TRBJ1-6; D is perhaps TRBD1 (6 bases). The CDR3 is 16 residues long. V was shortened by 5 bases and J by 4 bases, with 15 bases between the two germline ends. Here the CDR3 DNA reads TGTGCCAGCAGTCCCGGGGGCCATTCATATAATTCACCCCTCCACTTT. It codes for CASSPGGHSYNSPLHF.

This clonotype was seen only a few times. The chain uses TRBV4-1 and TRBJ1-6; weak D call: TRBD1 (6 bases). The CDR3 extends over 15 amino acids. V shed 3 bases and J shed 3 bases, with 9 bases lying between them. Germline V gene sequence: CDR1 MGHRA, CDR2 YSYEKL. CDR3 bases: TGCGCCAGCAGCCAGGGACACCGCTATAATTCACCCCTCCACTTT. It encodes CASSQGHRYNSPLHF.

This clonotype was found a few times. J is TRBJ2-3 and V is TRBV20-1, with 10 bases that match TRBD2. The length of the CDR3 is 17 residues. The germline V gene encodes CDR1 DFQATT and CDR2 SNEGSKA (reference sequence). Unmatched junction bases numbered 11, after V lost 3 bases and J lost 2 bases. CDR3 nucleotides: TGCAGTGCTAGGGTTCTAGCGGGGGACCTCGACACAGATACGCAGTATTTT. This gives the protein CSARVLAGDLDTDTQYF.

This clonotype was recorded at least ten times. J is TRBJ2-1 and V is TRBV7-9, with 11 nucleotides matching TRBD2. V shed 4 bases, J shed 13 bases, and the junction held 3 bases outside the gene matches. The germline V gene encodes CDR1 SEHNR and CDR2 FQNEAQ (reference sequence). The CDR3 covers 12 residues. This CDR3 is CASSSSGGIQFF. CDR3 DNA sequence: TGTGCCAGCAGCTCTAGCGGGGGGATCCAGTTCTTC.

The chain combines TRBV2 with TRBJ2-7; D is perhaps TRBD2 (5 bases). This CDR3 comprises 14 residues. From germline, CDR1 is SNHLY and CDR2 FYNNEI. V was clipped by 7 bases and J by 3 bases, with 16 bases between them. The CDR3 here is CASKDSGRVYEQYF. The CDR3 DNA reads as TGTGCCAGCAAAGACTCGGGGAGAGTCTACGAGCAGTACTTC.

The sample holds a few counts of this clonotype. The rearrangement joins TRBV7-9 to TRBJ2-1; tentatively, D is TRBD2 (5 bases). This CDR3 comprises 16 residues. The V and J ends lost 5 bases and 0 bases respectively, with 14 bases between them. CDR1 is SEHNR and CDR2 is FQNEAQ in the germline V gene (reference sequence). The CDR3 reads CASSVTTFSSYNEQFF. Here the CDR3 DNA reads TGTGCCAGCAGCGTGACTACTTTTAGCTCCTACAATGAGCAGTTCTTC.

This clonotype was counted only a few times. This rearrangement joins TRBV20-1 to TRBJ1-2; TRBD1 might be the D (5 bases). Germline-derived CDR1 and CDR2 are DFQATT and SNEGSKA (reference sequence). Trimming stripped 1 base from V and 7 bases from J, with 7 bases between. This CDR3 is built from 11 residues. The CDR3 DNA sequence: TGCAGTGCTAGAGGCGGGGGTGGCTACACCTTC. The encoded protein is CSARGGGGYTF.

This clonotype showed up just a few times. The chain combines TRBV6-2 or TRBV6-3 with TRBJ1-5; 8 bases are shared with TRBD1. This CDR3 is built from 17 residues. Per the germline V gene, CDR1 is MNHEY and CDR2 is SVGEGT. Trimming at V came to 5 bases and at J to 5 bases, leaving 14 bases not matched to a gene. CDR3 amino acids: CASSPIRRTGLDQPQHF. In nucleotides, the CDR3 is TGTGCCAGCAGTCCGATCCGCCGGACAGGGCTAGATCAGCCCCAGCATTTT.

V and J are TRBV6-5 and TRBJ2-3; 7 nucleotides line up with TRBD2. CDR3 length equals 15 residues. V shed 5 bases and J 0 bases; nucleotides not matched to a gene: 5. Germline V gene sequence: CDR1 MNHEY, CDR2 SVGAGI. CDR3 in DNA: TGTGCCAGCAGTCCAAGCGGGGAGAGCACAGATACGCAGTATTTT. Amino acids: CASSPSGESTDTQYF.

This clonotype has a handful of counts. The chain has TRBV12-3 or TRBV12-4 and TRBJ2-3, with a weak D call TRBD2 (5 bases). This CDR3 contains 15 residues. V was clipped by 5 bases and J by 6 bases, with 18 bases between them. This CDR3 reads CASSTLASRGDTQYF. In DNA, the CDR3 is TGTGCCAGCAGTACGTTGGCATCAAGAGGGGATACGCAGTATTTT.

This clonotype was picked up a small number of times. The V and J genes are TRBV7-6 and TRBJ1-5, with D possibly TRBD1 on 5 matching bases. Germline V gene data show CDR1 as SGHVS and CDR2 as FNYEAQ. V lost 1 base, J lost 7 bases, and 14 bases lay in between. This CDR3 region has 15 residues. The CDR3 region has the DNA TGTGCCAGCAGCTTAGGGGGCCCCTTGGGGCAGCCCCAGCATTTT. Protein sequence: CASSLGGPLGQPQHF.

The J gene is TRBJ2-5, the V gene TRBV4-1, with TRBD2 as a possible D gene (6 bases). CDR1 is MGHRA, CDR2 YSYEKL, per germline. V was pared by 3 bases and J by 5 bases, with 19 bases between. The CDR3 is 16 residues long. The CDR3 DNA reads as TGCGCCAGCAGCCAGGCACCGGGACCGGGGAGGGAGACCCAGTACTTC. It codes for CASSQAPGPGRETQYF.

The chain couples TRBV4-1 to TRBJ2-7; 9 nucleotides match TRBD1. V lost 1 base to trimming and J lost 3 bases; unmatched junction nucleotides: 16. The CDR3 loop spans 19 amino acids. The germline CDR1 and CDR2 sequences are MGHRA and YSYEKL. The CDR3: CASSQGRSGTGWTYYEQYF. CDR3 nucleotide sequence: TGCGCCAGCAGCCAAGGCCGGTCGGGGACAGGGTGGACGTACTACGAGCAGTACTTC.

This chain joins TRBV19 and TRBJ1-5; D might be TRBD1 (5 bases). This CDR3 contains 15 residues. Germline V lookup: CDR1 LNHDA, CDR2 SQIVND (reference sequence). V was clipped by 5 bases and J by 6 bases, with 17 bases between them. CDR3 DNA: TGTGCCAGTAGTCGTGGGTTGCAGGGTCGTCAGCCCCAGCATTTT. Protein product: CASSRGLQGRQPQHF.

J is TRBJ2-7 and V is TRBV5-6; D may be TRBD2 (5 bases). The CDR3 loop spans 14 amino acids. Germline V lookup: CDR1 SGHDT, CDR2 YYEEEE. Trimming left V 4 bases short and J 0 bases short, with 11 bases between. The CDR3 region has the DNA TGTGCCAGCAGCCCAATCGGGGTCTCCTACGAGCAGTACGTC. Encoded protein: CASSPIGVSYEQYV.

This clonotype appeared a few times. This chain uses TRBV9 with TRBJ2-3, with D possibly TRBD2 on 6 matching bases. The CDR3 has 14 residues. Germline CDR1 and CDR2: SGDLS and YYNGEE. V was shortened by 3 bases and J by 8 bases, with 16 bases between the two germline ends. The CDR3 sequence: CASSDGTGRGTQYF. CDR3 nucleotides: TGTGCCAGCAGCGATGGGACTGGCCGAGGTACGCAGTATTTT.

There are many counts of this clonotype. V gene TRBV12-3 or TRBV12-4 combines with J gene TRBJ2-5, with 11 bases matching TRBD1. This CDR3 region has 14 residues. V was clipped by 7 bases and J by 6 bases; unmatched bases: 7. The CDR3 coding sequence is TGTGCCAGCACTAAGGACAGGGGGCGGCAGACCCAGTACTTC. This encodes CASTKDRGRQTQYF.

This clonotype was detected a few times. V and J are TRBV7-9 and TRBJ1-1, with D possibly being TRBD1 (5 bases). Trimming removed 2 bases from V and 3 bases from J, with 10 bases in between. The CDR3 extends over 14 amino acids. Germline CDR1 and CDR2: SEHNR and FQNEAQ (reference sequence). The CDR3 here is CASSLRGKDTEAFF. In DNA, the CDR3 is TGTGCCAGCAGCTTACGGGGGAAGGACACTGAAGCTTTCTTT.

The chain has TRBV20-1 and TRBJ1-6, with D possibly being TRBD1 (5 bases). This CDR3 region has 14 residues. The V end was cut by 6 bases, the J end by 7 bases, with 16 bases between. The germline CDR1 and CDR2 sequences are DFQATT and SNEGSKA (reference sequence). CDR3 region: CSARGGSSNSPLHF. The CDR3 DNA is TGCAGTGCGAGGGGTGGCTCCTCAAATTCACCCCTCCACTTT.

This clonotype appeared a few times. The rearrangement uses TRBV4-1 and TRBJ2-7; the D gene could be TRBD1 or TRBD2 (5 bases each). V shed 1 base and J shed 6 bases, with 13 bases lying between them. There are 14 residues in the CDR3. CDR1 and CDR2 from the germline V gene are MGHRA and YSYEKL. The CDR3, as DNA: TGCGCCAGCAGCCAAGGGACACAAAGCGGCGAGCAGTACGTC. Residues: CASSQGTQSGEQYV.

The chain links TRBV12-3 or TRBV12-4 to TRBJ1-1, with 7 bases matching TRBD1. The CDR3 runs to 14 residues. The junction had 5 bases not matched to a gene; V was cut back by 6 bases and J by 1 base. The chain's CDR3 is CASRRDSTNTEAFF. CDR3 bases: TGTGCCAGCAGGAGGGACAGCACGAACACTGAAGCTTTCTTT.

In this sample, this clonotype turned up a few times. The chain has TRBV6-6 and TRBJ2-3; no firm D call. This CDR3 has 13 amino acids. CDR1 and CDR2 from the germline V gene are MNHNY and SVGAGI (reference sequence). V gave up 0 bases and J gave up 6 bases, with 7 bases separating them. CDR3 DNA: TGTGCCAGCAGTTACTCGAAGGCTGATACGCAGTATTTT. It yields the protein CASSYSKADTQYF.

This clonotype was observed a few times. This chain uses TRBV2 with TRBJ2-7, with 10 bases identical to TRBD2. Germline CDR1 is SNHLY and CDR2 is FYNNEI. The ends lost 10 bases at V and 2 bases at J; junction bases unmatched: 5. The CDR3 has 13 residues. Here the CDR3 DNA reads TGTGCCATCCGACTAGCGGGCCCCTACGAGCAGTACTTC. As protein: CAIRLAGPYEQYF.

The chain joins TRBV7-9 to TRBJ1-1; D is unclear. Germline V CDR1 and CDR2: SEHNR, FQNEAQ (reference sequence). This CDR3 has 12 amino acids. Trimming took off 5 bases at V and 4 bases at J, with 8 bases between the two ends. The CDR3 is CASSTGSTEAFF. CDR3 bases: TGTGCCAGCAGCACCGGAAGCACTGAAGCTTTCTTT.

This chain connects TRBV24-1 to TRBJ2-1; TRBD2 aligns across 9 bases. The CDR3 has 17 residues. CDR1 is KGHDR, CDR2 SFDVKD, per germline. Trimming took 0 bases from V and 0 from J; bases not matched to a gene: 2. CDR3 protein: CATSDLAGGSSYNEQFF. For the CDR3, the DNA is TGTGCCACCAGTGATTTGGCGGGGGGGAGCTCCTACAATGAGCAGTTCTTC.